This TCR beta chain was captured in a study of cytomegalovirus exposure and HLA in healthy donors. Study-level background: An analysis done earlier identified almost 120 million unique TCR beta sequences from approximately 180 million T cells. Study-level points and caveats: In a later analysis, TCR beta V- and J-gene trimming was associated with a missense DCLRE1C variant. The classifier, whose performance was assessed in both the original and validation cohorts, reportedly diagnosed cytomegalovirus status with high specificity and sensitivity.

A word on this clone: The antigen is not known.

In the PCR, 60 Vbeta and 13 Jbeta primers were used. Clones were read by immunoSEQ multiplex PCR, and TCRdb kept only the in-frame ones, dropping some. The table lists 150,000 to 200,000 clones, 84% of them singletons. CDR1 and CDR2 (germline): LNHNV, YYDKDF (reference sequence). V was trimmed by 4 bases and J by 8 bases, leaving 6 bases between them. The CDR3 is 12 residues long. The source is a man younger than 35 in good health and CMV-seronegative. Material: PBMCs. This chain connects TRBV15 to TRBJ1-6; D not certain. The CDR3 loop is CATSMEDSPLHF. The CDR3 DNA reads TGTGCCACCAGCATGGAGGATTCACCCCTCCACTTT. Full variable domain (missing parts from reference TRBV15 and TRBJ1-6): DAMVIQNPRYQVTQFGKPVTLSCSQTLNHNVMYWYQQKSSQAPKLLFHYYDKDFNNEADTPDNFQSRRPNTSFCFLDIRSPGLGDTAMYLCATSMEDSPLHFGNGTRLTVT.